This T cell receptor beta chain was retrieved from a study of CD8 T cells in Susac syndrome. Study-wide findings and caveats: A relatively small number of individuals underwent TCR sequencing and HLA analysis.

On this clonotype itself: Its antigen is unknown.

The patients who served as multiple sclerosis controls were treatment-naive and had stable or active relapsing-remitting disease that fulfilled the revised McDonald criteria. The V end was cut by 0 bases, the J end by 0 bases, with 7 bases between. The CDR3 loop spans 15 amino acids. CDR1 and CDR2 (germline): SGHNT, YYREEE (reference sequence). Random hexamers served to reverse transcribe roughly 0.5 to 1 ug RNA. Coverage of TCR beta CDR3 amplification by immunoSEQ multiplex PCR extended to 54 Vbeta and 13 Jbeta. A single record per CDR3 protein comes from TCRdb applying MiXCR to the immunoSEQ multiplex PCR reads. The table records about 180,000 distinct CDR3 sequences, approximately 93% of them present only once.

The chain recombines TRBV5-4 with TRBJ1-3; D not resolved. Sequencing was performed on CD4+ T cells from PBMCs. The receptor's source is a human donor with multiple sclerosis. CDR3 in DNA: TGTGCCAGCAGCTTGGAACGGAACTCTGGAAACACCATATATTTT. This codes for CASSLERNSGNTIYF.